The clone carrying this T cell receptor beta chain was seen at least ten times. The data were taken from a study of T cells in Graves' hyperthyroidism and ophthalmopathy. The TCR beta CDR3 regions underwent amplification using RNA transcripts as the source. The study used the HTBI primer set for a first-round RT-PCR of the TCR CDR3. Each CDR3 protein gets one entry after TCRdb re-called the multiplex PCR reads with MiXCR. The sample shows 300,000 or so distinct CDR3 sequences, about a sixth of them seen only once. Trimming pared 5 bases from V and 4 bases from J, leaving 9 bases between. Germline V CDR1 and CDR2: SGHRS, YFSETQ. CDR3 size: 12 residues.

The sequence was collected from a woman aged 60-70 years with Graves' ophthalmopathy. The sample taken for sequencing was blood. This rearrangement joins TRBV5-1 to TRBJ1-1; perhaps TRBD1 as D (5 bases). The CDR3 loop is CASRAGFTEAFF. The CDR3 nucleotides read TGCGCCAGCAGAGCAGGGTTCACTGAAGCTTTCTTT. The full variable domain, its missing parts supplied by reference TRBV5-1 and TRBJ1-1, is KAGVTQTPRYLIKTRGQQVTLSCSPISGHRSVSWYQQTPGQGLQFLFEYFSETQRNKGNFPGRFSGRQFSNSRSEMNVSTLELGDSALYLCASRAGFTEAFFGQGTRLTVV.